This T cell receptor beta chain is from a study of blood T cell repertoires in COVID-19. For the study at large: Collection of acute and convalescent COVID-19 samples took place in the United States, Italy and Spain. From T cells, B-cell-depleted T cells, or PBMCs came the material, which was cDNA or gDNA.

V was clipped by 0 bases and J by 4 bases; unmatched bases: 6. Germline V gene sequence: CDR1 MGHRA, CDR2 YSYEKL. This CDR3 is 16 amino acids long. Under the authors' procedure: Amplification of reference gene primers was used by the study to estimate nucleated cell counts. Data came from immunoSEQ multiplex PCR; TCRdb stores just in-frame clones and leaves some out. For V, J and clone size, that table is used; D and trimming come from the DNA. Of 200,000 to 300,000 clones listed, 84% are singletons. The sequence was obtained from a man aged 45-65 years with acute or convalescent COVID-19. The sequenced sample consisted of peripheral blood. The chain is built from TRBV4-1 and TRBJ1-2, with 9 bases fitting TRBD1. The CDR3 loop reads CASSQEGTGNFYGYTF. As DNA, the CDR3 is TGCGCCAGCAGCCAAGAAGGGACAGGGAACTTCTATGGCTACACCTTC.